The rows below give T cell receptor beta chains drawn from one sample of a study of OX40 agonist ivuxolimab in advanced cancers. Libraries were prepared by immunoSEQ multiplex PCR; TCRdb keeps only in-frame clonotypes and omits some of them. The sample yields about 73,000 clones, 75% to 90% seen once. The source material was CD4+ or CD8+ T cells sorted from blood, sampled in a trial of the OX40 agonist ivuxolimab. All receptors derive from an adult with an advanced solid tumor such as melanoma, head and neck, liver or kidney cancer. Both conserved end residues are part of each CDR3. D genes are given only for firm matches. Clone size is stated in some rows and not others, as once, few, many or a class when expanded.

abundance: -; d_gene: TRBD2; v_gene: TRBV5-6; j_gene: TRBJ2-7; CDR3nt: TGTGCCAGCAGCCCGGGGGGCTACGAGCAGTACTTC; CDR3aa: CASSPGGYEQYF
abundance: -; d_gene: TRBD1; v_gene: TRBV29-1; j_gene: TRBJ2-1; CDR3nt: TGCAGCGTTGACACGGCCAGGGGGGAGCAGTTCTTC; CDR3aa: CSVDTARGEQFF
abundance: -; d_gene: -; v_gene: TRBV9; j_gene: TRBJ2-7; CDR3nt: TGTGCCAGCAGCGCCGGAGAAGTCGAGCAGTACTTC; CDR3aa: CASSAGEVEQYF
abundance: -; d_gene: -; v_gene: TRBV19; j_gene: TRBJ2-1; CDR3nt: TGTGCCAGTAGTATAGACTCGGGAATCTCCTACAATGAGCAGTTCTTC; CDR3aa: CASSIDSGISYNEQFF
abundance: -; d_gene: -; v_gene: TRBV6-6; j_gene: TRBJ2-3; CDR3nt: TGTGCCAGCAGTTCCTGGGTTAGTGCAGATACGCAGTATTTT; CDR3aa: CASSSWVSADTQYF
abundance: -; d_gene: TRBD1; v_gene: TRBV5-1; j_gene: TRBJ2-7; CDR3nt: TGCGCCAGCAGCTTTCCGGGACAGGGAGTTTGGGAGCAGTACTTC; CDR3aa: CASSFPGQGVWEQYF
abundance: -; d_gene: -; v_gene: TRBV19; j_gene: TRBJ1-5; CDR3nt: TGTGCCAGTAGTATAAGTCAACAGGCAAATAGCAATCAGCCCCAGCATTTT; CDR3aa: CASSISQQANSNQPQHF
abundance: once; d_gene: -; v_gene: TRBV13; j_gene: TRBJ1-6; CDR3nt: TGTGCCAGCAGCTTAGGCCGATCACCCCTCCACTTT; CDR3aa: CASSLGRSPLHF
abundance: -; d_gene: -; v_gene: TRBV27; j_gene: TRBJ1-2; CDR3nt: TGTGCCAGCAGTCTCGGAGACGGTATCTATGGCTACACCTTC; CDR3aa: CASSLGDGIYGYTF
abundance: -; d_gene: TRBD1; v_gene: TRBV27; j_gene: TRBJ2-5; CDR3nt: TGTGCCACCCGACAGGGTAACCAAGAGACCCAGTACTTC; CDR3aa: CATRQGNQETQYF
abundance: few; d_gene: -; v_gene: TRBV9; j_gene: TRBJ2-3; CDR3nt: TGTGCCAGCAGTCCCGGGACAACCCATAGCACAGATACGCAGTATTTT; CDR3aa: CASSPGTTHSTDTQYF
abundance: -; d_gene: -; v_gene: TRBV4-1; j_gene: TRBJ1-6; CDR3nt: TGCGCCAGCAGCCAAGAAGTTGGGGTCCTAGGGTCACCCCTCCACTTT; CDR3aa: CASSQEVGVLGSPLHF
abundance: -; d_gene: -; v_gene: TRBV10-3; j_gene: TRBJ2-5; CDR3nt: TGTGCCATCAGTGAAGAAGGTGAGACCCAGTACTTC; CDR3aa: CAISEEGETQYF
abundance: -; d_gene: TRBD1; v_gene: TRBV30; j_gene: TRBJ2-3; CDR3nt: TGTGCCTGGAGTTGGGACAGGGGAGCAGATACGCAGTATTTT; CDR3aa: CAWSWDRGADTQYF
abundance: -; d_gene: TRBD1; v_gene: TRBV27; j_gene: TRBJ1-6; CDR3nt: TGTGCCAGCAAGACGGGACAGTATAATTCACCCCTCCACTTT; CDR3aa: CASKTGQYNSPLHF
abundance: -; d_gene: -; v_gene: TRBV10-2; j_gene: TRBJ2-7; CDR3nt: TGCGCCAGCAGTATGGGGGGTTTAAGCTACGAGCAGTACTTC; CDR3aa: CASSMGGLSYEQYF
abundance: once; d_gene: TRBD1; v_gene: TRBV9; j_gene: TRBJ2-5; CDR3nt: TGTGCCAGCAGCGTAGGTGGGAACGGACAGGGGAGGGGAGAGACCCAGTACTTC; CDR3aa: CASSVGGNGQGRGETQYF
abundance: -; d_gene: -; v_gene: TRBV7-9; j_gene: TRBJ1-5; CDR3nt: TGTGCCAGCAGCTTAGGGGGGGATCAGCCCCAGCATTTT; CDR3aa: CASSLGGDQPQHF
abundance: -; d_gene: TRBD1; v_gene: TRBV2; j_gene: TRBJ1-2; CDR3nt: TGTGCCAGCAGCCAGGACAGGGGGCATAACTATGGCTACACCTTC; CDR3aa: CASSQDRGHNYGYTF
abundance: once; d_gene: -; v_gene: TRBV2; j_gene: TRBJ2-1; CDR3nt: TGTGCCAGCAGTGATCGGGGTGGGGGGCCCTCCTACAATGAGCAGTTCTTC; CDR3aa: CASSDRGGGPSYNEQFF
abundance: -; d_gene: TRBD1; v_gene: TRBV5-1; j_gene: TRBJ1-1; CDR3nt: TGCGCCAGCAGCGCACTTACAGGGGGAACCACTGAAGCTTTCTTT; CDR3aa: CASSALTGGTTEAFF
abundance: -; d_gene: -; v_gene: TRBV27; j_gene: TRBJ1-4; CDR3nt: TGTGCCAGCAGTTTCCAGACCGGCTGGAATGAAAAACTGTTTTTT; CDR3aa: CASSFQTGWNEKLFF
abundance: -; d_gene: TRBD1; v_gene: TRBV7-8; j_gene: TRBJ1-1; CDR3nt: TGTGCCAGCAGCCCAGGGGGCGCTTGGGCTTTCTTT; CDR3aa: CASSPGGAWAFF
abundance: -; d_gene: -; v_gene: TRBV6-1; j_gene: TRBJ2-7; CDR3nt: TGTGCCAGCAGTGATACGGGTCCTCAGAGAGAGCAGTACTTC; CDR3aa: CASSDTGPQREQYF
abundance: -; d_gene: -; v_gene: TRBV7-3; j_gene: TRBJ2-1; CDR3nt: TGTGCCAGCAGCTTAGGGGACAACAATGAGCAGTTCTTC; CDR3aa: CASSLGDNNEQFF
abundance: -; d_gene: -; v_gene: TRBV18; j_gene: TRBJ2-3; CDR3nt: TGTGCCAGCTCACCATCCCCTCTTAGCGGCCCTAAGGGAGATACGCAGTATTTT; CDR3aa: CASSPSPLSGPKGDTQYF
abundance: -; d_gene: -; v_gene: TRBV27; j_gene: TRBJ1-5; CDR3nt: TGTGCCAGCAGTTTACCCGGACAGAATCAGCCCCAGCATTTT; CDR3aa: CASSLPGQNQPQHF
abundance: once; d_gene: -; v_gene: TRBV13; j_gene: TRBJ2-2; CDR3nt: TGTGCCAGCAGCTTAGGCTGGGAAACCACCGGGGAGCTGTTTTTT; CDR3aa: CASSLGWETTGELFF
abundance: -; d_gene: -; v_gene: TRBV10-3; j_gene: TRBJ1-4; CDR3nt: TGTGCCATCAGTGAAACCGACAGGCCCCGTAATGAAAAACTGTTTTTT; CDR3aa: CAISETDRPRNEKLFF
abundance: -; d_gene: -; v_gene: TRBV19; j_gene: TRBJ2-5; CDR3nt: TGTGCCAGTAGGGCGGGCACTACCCAAGAGACCCAGTACTTC; CDR3aa: CASRAGTTQETQYF
abundance: -; d_gene: TRBD2; v_gene: TRBV27; j_gene: TRBJ2-7; CDR3nt: TGTGCCAGCAGGGACGGGACTAGCGATCTATACGAGCAGTACTTC; CDR3aa: CASRDGTSDLYEQYF
abundance: -; d_gene: TRBD1; v_gene: TRBV7-9; j_gene: TRBJ1-4; CDR3nt: TGTGCCAGCAGCCCCGACAGGGGTGCAACTAATGAAAAACTGTTTTTT; CDR3aa: CASSPDRGATNEKLFF
abundance: -; d_gene: -; v_gene: TRBV9; j_gene: TRBJ2-3; CDR3nt: TGTGCCAGCAGCGCCCCAGCGGATACGCAGTATTTT; CDR3aa: CASSAPADTQYF
abundance: -; d_gene: -; v_gene: TRBV19; j_gene: TRBJ1-5; CDR3nt: TGTGCCAGCCTTAGCGACCTCCGGGACAACAATCAGCCCCAGCATTTT; CDR3aa: CASLSDLRDNNQPQHF
abundance: -; d_gene: -; v_gene: TRBV4-1; j_gene: TRBJ2-7; CDR3nt: TGCGCCAGCAGCCAAGAGATGGCAGGGTATGGCTACGAGCAGTACTTC; CDR3aa: CASSQEMAGYGYEQYF
abundance: -; d_gene: -; v_gene: TRBV6-5; j_gene: TRBJ2-1; CDR3nt: TGTGCCAGCAGTTATGGGTGGGAGCAGTTCTTC; CDR3aa: CASSYGWEQFF
abundance: -; d_gene: -; v_gene: TRBV7-6; j_gene: TRBJ2-7; CDR3nt: TGTGCCAGCAGCTTGTGGAGGGACGGAACCTACGAGCAGTACTTC; CDR3aa: CASSLWRDGTYEQYF
abundance: -; d_gene: TRBD1; v_gene: TRBV5-6; j_gene: TRBJ2-6; CDR3nt: TGTGCCAGCAGTGGGACAGGGGAGTTCGGCGTCCTGACTTTC; CDR3aa: CASSGTGEFGVLTF
abundance: few; d_gene: TRBD1; v_gene: TRBV19; j_gene: TRBJ2-1; CDR3nt: TGTGCCAGTAGTATTGGACAGGGGGTGGCCCATGAGCAGTTCTTC; CDR3aa: CASSIGQGVAHEQFF
abundance: -; d_gene: -; v_gene: TRBV5-4; j_gene: TRBJ2-7; CDR3nt: TGTGCCAGCAGGGGATTCTCGGGACTGGGAGACGAGCAGTACTTC; CDR3aa: CASRGFSGLGDEQYF
abundance: -; d_gene: TRBD1; v_gene: TRBV29-1; j_gene: TRBJ2-1; CDR3nt: TGCAGCGTTGGACGGACAGGGGGCTCAAGGAATGAGCAGTTCTTC; CDR3aa: CSVGRTGGSRNEQFF
abundance: -; d_gene: -; v_gene: TRBV5-6; j_gene: TRBJ2-5; CDR3nt: TGTGCCAGCAGCTCCACCTTCATAGAGACCCAGTACTTC; CDR3aa: CASSSTFIETQYF
abundance: -; d_gene: -; v_gene: TRBV7-8; j_gene: TRBJ2-7; CDR3nt: TGTGCCAGCAGCTTAGACAGGGTTTACGAGCAGTACTTC; CDR3aa: CASSLDRVYEQYF
abundance: -; d_gene: -; v_gene: TRBV4-1; j_gene: TRBJ1-5; CDR3nt: TGCGCCAGCAGCCAAGATATGGGTACCCAGCCCCAGCATTTT; CDR3aa: CASSQDMGTQPQHF
abundance: -; d_gene: -; v_gene: TRBV6-5; j_gene: TRBJ1-5; CDR3nt: TGTGCCAGCAGTTCCTTAGACCGGAATCAGCCCCAGCATTTT; CDR3aa: CASSSLDRNQPQHF
abundance: -; d_gene: -; v_gene: TRBV23-1; j_gene: TRBJ1-5; CDR3nt: TGCGCCAGCAGTCAACCAATCCATCACGGCCCTAGCCAAAGCAATCAGCCCCAGCATTTT; CDR3aa: CASSQPIHHGPSQSNQPQHF
abundance: -; d_gene: TRBD2; v_gene: TRBV6-1; j_gene: TRBJ2-7; CDR3nt: TGTGCCAGCAGTGAAGGACTAGCGGCCTCCTACGAGCAGTACTTC; CDR3aa: CASSEGLAASYEQYF
abundance: -; d_gene: -; v_gene: TRBV25-1; j_gene: TRBJ2-3; CDR3nt: TGTGCCAGCTGCCCCACCCTGACAGATACGCAGTATTTT; CDR3aa: CASCPTLTDTQYF
abundance: -; d_gene: -; v_gene: TRBV27; j_gene: TRBJ2-7; CDR3nt: TGTGCCAGCAGTTTGGGCAGGTCCTACGAGCAGTACTTC; CDR3aa: CASSLGRSYEQYF
abundance: -; d_gene: -; v_gene: TRBV5-1; j_gene: TRBJ2-7; CDR3nt: TGCGCCAGCAGCCTGGGACTGGGCGGAGGCTACGAGCAGTACTTC; CDR3aa: CASSLGLGGGYEQYF
abundance: -; d_gene: -; v_gene: TRBV10-1; j_gene: TRBJ2-2; CDR3nt: TGCGCCAGCAGGGCGAACACCGGGGAGCTGTTTTTT; CDR3aa: CASRANTGELFF
abundance: -; d_gene: -; v_gene: TRBV7-9; j_gene: TRBJ2-5; CDR3nt: TGTGCCAGCAGCTTAGCAGGCGGAGAGGAGACCCAGTACTTC; CDR3aa: CASSLAGGEETQYF
abundance: -; d_gene: -; v_gene: TRBV18; j_gene: TRBJ1-1; CDR3nt: TGTGCCAGCTCACCACCGGTATGGGAAGCTTTCTTT; CDR3aa: CASSPPVWEAFF
abundance: once; d_gene: TRBD2; v_gene: TRBV27; j_gene: TRBJ2-1; CDR3nt: TGTGCCAGCAGTCGGACTAGCGGGAGGAAGGGGGAGCAGTTCTTC; CDR3aa: CASSRTSGRKGEQFF
abundance: -; d_gene: TRBD2; v_gene: TRBV9; j_gene: TRBJ2-1; CDR3nt: TGTGCCAGCAGCGTAGTGGGCGGGAGAGGTGAGCAGTTCTTC; CDR3aa: CASSVVGGRGEQFF
abundance: -; d_gene: TRBD1; v_gene: TRBV30; j_gene: TRBJ2-1; CDR3nt: TGTGCCTGGAGTGTTTTCACAGGGGCCGATGAGCAGTTCTTC; CDR3aa: CAWSVFTGADEQFF
abundance: once; d_gene: TRBD2; v_gene: TRBV7-3; j_gene: TRBJ2-1; CDR3nt: TGTGCCAGCAGCTTAATTCAGGCGGGAGCCATCCATGAGCAGTTCTTC; CDR3aa: CASSLIQAGAIHEQFF
abundance: -; d_gene: -; v_gene: TRBV12-1; j_gene: TRBJ2-7; CDR3nt: TGTGCCATCAGAAGAAGGGTCCTTTCCTACGAGCAGTACTTC; CDR3aa: CAIRRRVLSYEQYF
abundance: -; d_gene: TRBD2; v_gene: TRBV6-1; j_gene: TRBJ2-5; CDR3nt: TGTGCCAGCAGTGAAGAACTGGGACTAGCGGGAGTGGAGACCCAGTACTTC; CDR3aa: CASSEELGLAGVETQYF